These 17 T cell receptor beta chains were all obtained from the same sample, sequenced in a study of regulatory T cells in long-lasting Graves disease. Documented time point: newly diagnosed GD, antithyroid drugs for less than 3 months. Construction of the TCR library relied on RNA isolated from PBMCs. HTBI primers from iRepertoire and Arm-PCR of CDR3 regions yielded the TCR beta libraries. TCRdb reprocessed the multiplex PCR reads via MiXCR and lists one record per CDR3 protein. Of about 430,000 distinct CDR3 sequences in the sample, about 15% are singletons; the top ten hold about 7.6%. The data were also submitted as part of a second study, on T cells in Graves' hyperthyroidism and ophthalmopathy.

The sequencing here drew on peripheral blood mononuclear cells (PBMCs), taken at new diagnosis, from a patient treated with antithyroid drugs. The receptors were gathered from a woman in her forties with Graves disease.

This clonotype was observed once. J is TRBJ2-7 and V is TRBV9, with a tentative D call TRBD2 (6 bases). CDR1 and CDR2 (germline): SGDLS, YYNGEE. The germline V and J ends were trimmed by 3 bases and 1 base, with 14 bases remaining between them. This CDR3 is 15 amino acids long. The DNA of the CDR3 is TGTGCCAGCAGCGCCCCTTCTGCGGGATCCTACGAGCAGTACTTC. This encodes CASSAPSAGSYEQYF.

This clonotype was found a few times. The rearrangement uses TRBV5-1 and TRBJ2-2; D gene ambiguous. The V gene's germline CDR1 is SGHRS and CDR2 YFSETQ. The V end was cut by 8 bases, the J end by 2 bases, with 10 bases between. This CDR3 is built from 13 residues. Here the CDR3 reads CASCTENTGELFF. CDR3 DNA: TGCGCCAGTTGTACTGAAAACACCGGGGAGCTGTTTTTT. The whole variable domain, remainder taken from reference TRBV5-1 and TRBJ2-2, is KAGVTQTPRYLIKTRGQQVTLSCSPISGHRSVSWYQQTPGQGLQFLFEYFSETQRNKGNFPGRFSGRQFSNSRSEMNVSTLELGDSALYLCASCTENTGELFFGEGSRLTVL.

The chain carries TRBV27 and TRBJ1-2, with D perhaps TRBD1 (6 bases). Per the germline V gene, CDR1 is MNHEY and CDR2 is SMNVEV (reference sequence). V was cut by 5 bases and J by 5 bases, with 18 bases left in between. The CDR3 is 15 amino acids. The CDR3 region is CASSELAGQSYGYTF. The CDR3 DNA reads TGTGCCAGCAGTGAGCTCGCGGGACAAAGTTATGGCTACACCTTC.

This clonotype was found many times. The rearrangement joins TRBV7-8 to TRBJ2-7; TRBD2 might be the D (6 bases). This CDR3 has 16 amino acids. V was cut by 4 bases and J by 5 bases, with 21 bases left in between. Germline assignment: CDR1 SGHVS and CDR2 FQNEAQ. The CDR3 here is CASSSPVYGEDHEQYF. The CDR3 bases are TGTGCCAGCAGCTCCCCCGTTTATGGGGAGGATCACGAGCAGTACTTC.

Of note for this clonotype: Since a much larger clone is just one base distant, this may be a read error. This rearrangement joins TRBV28 to TRBJ2-1; D may be TRBD2 (6 bases). V was cut by 3 bases and J by 10 bases, with 19 bases left in between. CDR1 is MDHEN, CDR2 SYDVKM, per germline. The CDR3 has 15 amino acids. DNA of the CDR3: TGTGCCAGCAGTTTCGGGTCCCGGGACTCCTACGAGCAGTTCTTC. Encoded protein: CASSFGSRDSYEQFF.

This rearrangement joins TRBV24-1 to TRBJ2-1; 8 bases fit TRBD2. This CDR3 has 15 residues. Germline values: CDR1 KGHDR, CDR2 SFDVKD. Trimming cost V 4 bases and J 15 bases; bases outside gene matches: 16. The CDR3, as DNA: TGTGCCACCAGTGACCCCAGTGTCTTAGCGGGACCCCTGTTCTTC. Translation gives CATSDPSVLAGPLFF.

This clonotype was found many times. The chain couples TRBV24-1 to TRBJ2-2; 12 bases match TRBD2. This CDR3 has 15 residues. Per germline, CDR1 KGHDR and CDR2 SFDVKD. After removal of 9 bases from V and 1 base from J, the junction contained 2 bases not matched to a gene. In nucleotides, the CDR3 is TGTGCCACCCGGACTAGCGGGGAGAACACCGGGGAGCTGTTTTTT. It translates to CATRTSGENTGELFF.

This clonotype has at least ten counts. The rearrangement joins TRBV20-1 to TRBJ2-5; 13 bases match TRBD2. This CDR3 has 14 amino acids. Germline V gives CDR1 DFQATT, CDR2 SNEGSKA (reference sequence). V dropped 5 bases and J dropped 5; count of bases not matched to a gene: 5. The CDR3 reads CSAGGTSGTETQYF. CDR3 sequence (DNA): TGCAGTGCTGGGGGGACTAGCGGGACCGAGACCCAGTACTTC.

The J gene is TRBJ1-1, the V gene TRBV12-3 or TRBV12-4; D perhaps matches TRBD1 (5 bases). This CDR3 spans 13 amino acids. Trimming took off 3 bases at V and 5 bases at J, with 10 bases between the two ends. CDR3 sequence (DNA): TGTGCCAGCAGTTTCCCAGGGAAAACTGAAGCTTTCTTT. Its translation is CASSFPGKTEAFF.

V and J are TRBV7-6 and TRBJ2-7; 10 nucleotides align to TRBD2. Germline V gene sequence: CDR1 SGHVS, CDR2 FNYEAQ. V dropped 5 bases and J dropped 4; count of bases not matched to a gene: 8. The CDR3 consists of 15 residues. For the CDR3, the DNA is TGTGCCAGCAGCGCGCAGGGACTAGCGACTTACGAGCAGTACTTC. Amino acid sequence: CASSAQGLATYEQYF.

This clonotype was seen a single time. V usage is TRBV11-2 and J usage is TRBJ2-3; 8 nucleotides line up with TRBD2. The DNA end lines up better with TRBJ2-1; the J call may be wrong. CDR1 and CDR2 from the germline V gene are SGHAT and FQNNGV. This CDR3 is built from 13 residues. CDR3 DNA: TGTGCCAGCAGCCCAGGGACTAGTCTTGAGCAGTTCTTC. It specifies CASSPGTSLEQFF.

In this sample, this clonotype turned up many times. The chain joins TRBV9 to TRBJ2-1, with 9 positions matching TRBD2. The CDR3 contains 15 residues. The germline V gene has CDR1 SGDLS and CDR2 YYNGEE. V trimming: 3 bases; J trimming: 3 bases; junction bases outside the gene matches: 4. The CDR3: CASSASGVVYNEQFF. In DNA form, the CDR3 reads TGTGCCAGCAGCGCTAGCGGGGTAGTCTACAATGAGCAGTTCTTC.

The genes are TRBV7-9 and TRBJ2-1; 7 bases line up with TRBD2. The CDR3 consists of 19 residues. Unmatched junction bases numbered 15, after V lost 1 base and J lost 3 bases. The V gene's germline CDR1 is SEHNR and CDR2 FQNEAQ (reference sequence). The CDR3 loop reads CASSLVVVTSQARYNEQFF. The CDR3 DNA sequence: TGTGCCAGCAGCTTAGTTGTTGTGACTAGCCAAGCTCGCTACAATGAGCAGTTCTTC.

This clonotype was detected ten times or more. The V gene is TRBV6-1, the J gene TRBJ2-2; D might be TRBD2 (5 bases). Germline V CDR1 and CDR2: MNHNS, SASEGT. The CDR3 sequence is 15 residues long. The V end lost 7 bases, the J end lost 3 bases, and 15 bases lay between the germline ends. The CDR3: CASTWTSTYTGELFF. Here the CDR3 DNA reads TGTGCCAGCACTTGGACTTCGACATACACCGGGGAGCTGTTTTTT.

With regard to this clonotype: This may be a read error, as it is one base from a much larger clone. The chain couples TRBV27 to TRBJ1-4; D is perhaps TRBD1 (5 bases). The CDR3 runs to 15 residues. Germline CDR1 reads MNHEY; CDR2 reads SMNVEV (reference sequence). CDR3 DNA: TGTGCCAGCGGTTTATCGTTGGAGGGGAATGAAAAACTGTTTTTT. Translating gives CASGLSLEGNEKLFF.

The chain links TRBV20-1 to TRBJ2-3; 8 nucleotides line up with TRBD2. This CDR3 is 15 amino acids long. Germline CDR1 DFQATT, CDR2 SNEGSKA (reference sequence). J was trimmed by 4 bases and V by 2 bases; bases with no gene match: 8. The CDR3 loop reads CSARTSAGGPDTQYF. The CDR3 nucleotides read TGCAGTGCTAGAACCTCGGCGGGAGGACCAGATACGCAGTATTTT.

The chain uses TRBV18 and TRBJ2-1; TRBD2 agrees at 7 bases. The CDR3 spans 14 residues. The V segment lost 2 bases and the J segment 3 bases; nucleotides outside the gene matches: 1. Germline V gene data show CDR1 as KGHSH and CDR2 as LQKENI. The CDR3 sequence is CASSPGDYYNEQFF. For the CDR3, the DNA is TGTGCCAGCTCACCAGGGGACTACTACAATGAGCAGTTCTTC.